A selection of T cell receptor beta chains follows, all from one sample in a study of blood T cells in healthy people across ages. TCRdb ran MiXCR on the 5' RACE reads and lists one entry per CDR3 protein. The table includes 1.5 million to 2 million distinct CDR3 sequences, 30% to 40% detected once. Material: blood. Source of these receptors: a human donor in good health. Both conserved end residues are part of each CDR3. The D gene is left open where the match is weak.

v_gene	d_gene	j_gene	CDR3aa
TRBV27	.	TRBJ2-6	CASSLSNSLRGANVLTF
TRBV28	.	TRBJ2-1	CASSPSDTFNEQFF
TRBV3-1	.	TRBJ1-3	CASSQGVTRGNTIYF
TRBV20-1	.	TRBJ2-1	CSAKDRRQLSYNEQFF
TRBV19	TRBD1	TRBJ2-3	CASSKNRGRDTDTQYF
TRBV12-3/TRBV12-4	.	TRBJ1-2	CTSSLAGQLGYTF
TRBV29-1	.	TRBJ1-1	CSVGKGGNTEAFF
TRBV5-1	.	TRBJ2-5	CASSLVASRGETQYF
TRBV4-1	.	TRBJ2-3	CASSQSITDTQYF
TRBV27	TRBD1	TRBJ1-6	CASSLHRGGVYNSPLHF
TRBV7-2	TRBD1	TRBJ2-7	CASSRRTGMTTYEQYF
TRBV5-6	TRBD1	TRBJ2-3	CASSSATGEVDTQYF
TRBV4-1	TRBD2	TRBJ2-5	CASSQVVGAGGQETQYF
TRBV6-6	.	TRBJ2-5	CASSYLYQETQYF
TRBV25-1	.	TRBJ1-2	CASNPTGDYGYTF
TRBV7-2	.	TRBJ1-5	CASSPFGGGSNQPQHF
TRBV12-3/TRBV12-4	TRBD2	TRBJ2-7	CASSLGLAGGLSDEQYF